These 8 T cell receptor beta chains were all obtained from the same sample, sequenced in a study of blood T cell repertoires in COVID-19 (dated by TCRdb to 2019 to 2021). Library method: the immunoSEQ multiplex PCR assay. TCRdb mirrors the immuneACCESS table, restricted to in-frame sequences. Some clones are absent from its copies; in checked studies, under half trace to an unresolved V gene, and the reason for the others is unknown. Here the sample has 65,000 to 90,000 clones; 70% to 90% occur a single time. The ten largest account for around 5% of the sample. Sequencing was done on a sample of peripheral blood. These TCRs come from a woman aged 80 or over with active or convalescent COVID-19.

The chain couples TRBV7-9 to TRBJ1-4; 10 bases are a match to TRBD1. V lost 4 bases and J lost 7; bases outside the gene matches: 3. The CDR3 contains 14 residues. Germline CDR1 is SEHNR and CDR2 is FQNEAQ (reference sequence). CDR3: CASSSWTGGEKLFF. The CDR3, as DNA: TGTGCCAGCAGCTCCTGGACAGGGGGTGAAAAACTGTTTTTT.

The J gene is TRBJ2-7, the V gene TRBV6-5; TRBD1 matches at 12 bases. Germline lookup yields CDR1 MNHEY and CDR2 SVGAGI. The CDR3 length is 13 residues. V lost 8 bases to trimming and J lost 7 bases; unmatched junction nucleotides: 6. For the CDR3, the DNA is TGTGCCAGCGGCCGGGACAGGGGGCGGGAGCAGTACTTC. It is translated as CASGRDRGREQYF.

This chain uses TRBV27 with TRBJ1-1; TRBD1 might be the D (5 bases). The V end lost 2 bases, the J end lost 4 bases, and 17 bases lay between the germline ends. The CDR3 is 16 residues long. The germline CDR1 and CDR2 sequences are MNHEY and SMNVEV (reference sequence). CDR3 in amino acids: CASSLIGRGKGTEAFF. For the CDR3, the DNA is TGTGCCAGCAGTTTAATCGGTCGGGGGAAGGGCACTGAAGCTTTCTTT.

The rearrangement uses TRBV30 and TRBJ1-2; tentatively, D is TRBD1 (6 bases). Germline-derived CDR1 and CDR2 are GTSNPN and SVGIG (reference sequence). The length of the CDR3 is 15 residues. Between the trimmed V and J ends, which lost 0 bases and 4 bases, there was a span of 15 bases. CDR3: CAWSVVHRASYGYTF. The CDR3 DNA reads as TGTGCCTGGAGTGTAGTTCACAGGGCCTCCTATGGCTACACCTTC.

This chain joins TRBV6-5 and TRBJ2-3; D tentatively reads TRBD1 or TRBD2 (6 bases each). This CDR3 has 13 residues. Germline CDR1 reads MNHEY; CDR2 reads SVGAGI. V shed 4 bases and J shed 7 bases, with 12 bases lying between them. The CDR3 DNA follows: TGTGCCAGCAGTTCCTCGGGGGCAAATACGCAGTATTTT. This translates into CASSSSGANTQYF.

The chain joins TRBV6-1 to TRBJ2-1; 13 positions agree with TRBD2. Germline loops: CDR1 MNHNS, CDR2 SASEGT. V dropped 1 base and J dropped 6; count of bases not matched to a gene: 0. The CDR3 is 15 residues long. The CDR3 is CASSEGTSGSNEQFF. CDR3 coding DNA: TGTGCCAGCAGTGAAGGGACTAGCGGGAGCAATGAGCAGTTCTTC.

This chain joins TRBV27 and TRBJ1-6; possible D gene TRBD1, 5 bases. With 8 bases removed from V and 6 bases from J, the gap between germline ends came to 20 bases. Germline assignment: CDR1 MNHEY and CDR2 SMNVEV (reference sequence). The CDR3 has 16 amino acids. CDR3 loop: CASGPGGAGSNSPLHF. The DNA of the CDR3 is TGTGCCAGCGGCCCCGGAGGGGCAGGCTCTAATTCACCCCTCCACTTT.

The J gene is TRBJ2-3, the V gene TRBV7-2; D might be TRBD2 (6 bases). V was trimmed by 4 bases and J by 8 bases, leaving 13 bases between them. This CDR3 is 13 amino acids long. The germline CDR1 and CDR2 sequences are SGHTA and FQGNSA. For the CDR3, the DNA is TGTGCCAGCAGCTCCCACGCCGGGGGTACGCAGTATTTT. Amino acid sequence: CASSSHAGGTQYF.